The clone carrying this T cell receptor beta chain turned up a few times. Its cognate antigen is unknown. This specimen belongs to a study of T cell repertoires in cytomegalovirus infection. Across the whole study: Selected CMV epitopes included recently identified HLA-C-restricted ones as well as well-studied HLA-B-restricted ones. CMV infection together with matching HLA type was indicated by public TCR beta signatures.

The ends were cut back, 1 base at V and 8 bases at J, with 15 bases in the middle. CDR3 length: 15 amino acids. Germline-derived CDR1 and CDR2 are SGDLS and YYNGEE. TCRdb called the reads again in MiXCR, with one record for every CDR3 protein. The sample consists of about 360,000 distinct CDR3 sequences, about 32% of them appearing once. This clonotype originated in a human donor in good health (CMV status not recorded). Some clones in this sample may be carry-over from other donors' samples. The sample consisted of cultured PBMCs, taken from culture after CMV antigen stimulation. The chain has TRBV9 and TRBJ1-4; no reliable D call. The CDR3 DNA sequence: TGTGCCAGCAGCGTAAGCCCGCGAAAAGGGGAAAAACTGTTTTTT. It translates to CASSVSPRKGEKLFF.